Listed below are T cell receptor beta chains from one sample, sequenced in a study of tumor and adjacent non-tumor tissue in lung cancer. Using its own MiXCR run on the multiplex PCR reads, TCRdb lists one record per CDR3 protein. The sample includes around 120,000 distinct CDR3 sequences, about 66% seen only once; the top ten take 10% to 15%. The sequenced sample consisted of lung tumor tissue. These receptors were obtained from a man under 40 with non-small cell lung cancer. The CDR3 runs from the conserved cysteine through the conserved F or W.

v_call cdr3_aa
TRBV6-5 CASSSHGQALQETQYF
TRBV7-8 CASSLEPGSRSEAFF
TRBV6-2/TRBV6-3 CASSTDGVTGGENTGELFF
TRBV10-3 CAISRTNSGTDTQYF
TRBV11-3 CASSTKLAGVGEQFF
TRBV11-2 CDSSSGTYTGKLFF
TRBV12-5 CASGSLVRGPYNEQFF
TRBV10-3 CVISQDTISSQPQHF
TRBV7-8 CASSLIPIDTPYF
TRBV11-3 CTSNYGRINTGELFF
TRBV6-1 CAISEGGGSGADTQYF
TRBV11-2 CASRERLREIQYF
TRBV6-1 CASSDRGLDGYTF
TRBV20-1 CSANTFEGLGAEAFF
TRBV10-3 CAISESGGHLISPLHF
TRBV6-1 CASSESGGISYEQYF
TRBV20-1 CSAINSLLPDMQYF
TRBV20-1 CSDSSRGGRKDTQYF
TRBV4-2 CASSQGKWTDTQYF
TRBV4-3 CASGQDRSSGVETHYF
TRBV24-1 CATSDFTSGSYNEQFF
TRBV10-3 CAITHPRGERAKNIQYF
TRBV14 CASSQVGQGQSPLHF
TRBV6-1 CASSVTGGRDTQYF
TRBV6-6 CASSYERIINYGYTF
TRBV6-4 CASSDGTSNEQFF
TRBV4-2 CASSQVFRTGETKYF
TRBV11-2 CASSLAGPSSYNSPLHF
TRBV4-1 CASSQDQGSNQHQHF
TRBV12-3/TRBV12-4 CASSLVGDSAGETQYF
TRBV4-1 CASSPGTGWYSGELFF